This note documents a single T cell receptor (beta chain) sequence. Its antigen remains unknown. The data derive from a study of beta chain features in type 1 diabetes. Sequenced material consisted of expressed TCRB transcripts (all of the isolated RNA was reverse transcribed). Data came from immunoSEQ multiplex PCR; TCRdb stores just in-frame clones and leaves some out. The sample lists around 450,000 clones, roughly an eighth occurring once. Whole-study results and caveats: All four CD4+ subsets from Type 1 diabetes patients carried moderately but significantly shorter TCRB CDR3s.

The sample taken for sequencing was naive CD4+ T cells from blood. This clonotype was obtained from a woman between 18 and 29 years old in good health.

DNA of the CDR3: TGTGCCACCCGAGGGGCCGGGATCTACAATGAGCAGTTCTTC. As protein: CATRGAGIYNEQFF. The rearrangement uses TRBV2 and TRBJ2-1; D is possibly TRBD1 or TRBD2 (5 bases each). Trimming removed 10 bases at V and 3 bases at J, with 16 bases between. The CDR3 spans 14 residues. Germline CDR1 and CDR2: SNHLY and FYNNEI.